This TCR beta chain was documented in a study of blood T cell repertoires in COVID-19. Study-wide context: Collection of acute and convalescent COVID-19 samples took place in the United States, Italy and Spain. From T cells, B-cell-depleted T cells, or PBMCs came the material, which was cDNA or gDNA.

CDR3 length: 12 amino acids. The ends were cut back, 6 bases at V and 2 bases at J, with 8 bases in the middle. Germline CDR1 ENHRY, CDR2 SYGVKD. Methods used by the authors: Estimates of nucleated cell counts were drawn from the amplification of reference gene primers. Method: immunoSEQ multiplex PCR; TCRdb's copy keeps in-frame clones and lacks some. V and J calls and clone size are copied from that table; D and trimming were computed from the DNA. The table includes some 200,000 clones, 75% to 95% detected once. Sequencing input: peripheral blood. This receptor was obtained from a man aged 50-60 years with acute or convalescent COVID-19. V is TRBV10-3 and J is TRBJ2-7, with a weak D call TRBD1 (6 bases). Here the CDR3 reads CAIRGQTYEQYF. CDR3 nucleotides: TGTGCCATCAGAGGACAGACCTACGAGCAGTACTTC.